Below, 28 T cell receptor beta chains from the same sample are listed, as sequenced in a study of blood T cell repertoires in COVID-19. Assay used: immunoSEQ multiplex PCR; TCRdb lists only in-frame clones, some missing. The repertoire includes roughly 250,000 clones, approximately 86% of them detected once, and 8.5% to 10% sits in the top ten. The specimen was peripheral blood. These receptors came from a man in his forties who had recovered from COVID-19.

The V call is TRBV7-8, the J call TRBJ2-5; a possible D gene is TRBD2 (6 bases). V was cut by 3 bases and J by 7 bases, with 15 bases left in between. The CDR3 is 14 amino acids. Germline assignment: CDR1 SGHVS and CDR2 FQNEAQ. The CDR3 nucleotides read TGTGCCAGCAGCTTTCCGGGGGACGACGGGACCCAGTACTTC. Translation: CASSFPGDDGTQYF.

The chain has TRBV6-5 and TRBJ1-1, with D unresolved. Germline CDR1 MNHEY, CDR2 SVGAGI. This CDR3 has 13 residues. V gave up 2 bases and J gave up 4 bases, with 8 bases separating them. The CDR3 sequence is CASSYRGITEAFF. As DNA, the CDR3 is TGTGCCAGCAGTTACCGGGGAATCACTGAAGCTTTCTTT.

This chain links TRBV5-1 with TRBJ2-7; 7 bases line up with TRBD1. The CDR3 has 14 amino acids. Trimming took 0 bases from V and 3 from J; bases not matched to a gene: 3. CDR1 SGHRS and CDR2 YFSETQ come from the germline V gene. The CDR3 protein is CASSLEGTVYEQYF. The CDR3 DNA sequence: TGCGCCAGCAGCTTGGAGGGGACAGTCTACGAGCAGTACTTC.

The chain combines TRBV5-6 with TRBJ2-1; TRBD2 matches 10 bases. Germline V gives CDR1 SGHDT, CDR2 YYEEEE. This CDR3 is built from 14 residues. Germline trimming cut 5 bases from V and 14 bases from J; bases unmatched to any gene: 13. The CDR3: CASSYPGLASLEFF. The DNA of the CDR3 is TGTGCCAGCAGTTACCCGGGACTAGCGTCCCTTGAGTTCTTC.

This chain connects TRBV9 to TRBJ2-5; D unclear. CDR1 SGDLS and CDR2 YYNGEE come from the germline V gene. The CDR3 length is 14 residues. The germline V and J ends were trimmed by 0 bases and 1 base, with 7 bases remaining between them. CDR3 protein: CASSVASAQETQYF. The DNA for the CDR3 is TGTGCCAGCAGCGTAGCCAGCGCCCAAGAGACCCAGTACTTC.

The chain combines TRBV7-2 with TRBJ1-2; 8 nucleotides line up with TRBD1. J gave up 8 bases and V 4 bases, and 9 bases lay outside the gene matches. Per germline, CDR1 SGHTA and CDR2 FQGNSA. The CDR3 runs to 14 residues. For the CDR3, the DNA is TGTGCCAGCAGCTCCCGGACAGGGCGTCAGGGCTACACCTTC. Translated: CASSSRTGRQGYTF.

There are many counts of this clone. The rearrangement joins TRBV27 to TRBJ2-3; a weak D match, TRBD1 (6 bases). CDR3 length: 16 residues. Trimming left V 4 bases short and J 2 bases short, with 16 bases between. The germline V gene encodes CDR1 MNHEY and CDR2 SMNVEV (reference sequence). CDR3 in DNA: TGTGCCAGCAGTTGTGGAGGACAGCAAACCACAGATACGCAGTATTTT. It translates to CASSCGGQQTTDTQYF.

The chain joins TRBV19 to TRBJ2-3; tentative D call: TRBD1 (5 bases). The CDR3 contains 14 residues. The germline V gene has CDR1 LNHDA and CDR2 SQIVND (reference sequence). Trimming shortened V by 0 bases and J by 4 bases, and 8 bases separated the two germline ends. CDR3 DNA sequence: TGTGCCAGTAGTATAGATGGGGCGGCAGATACGCAGTATTTT. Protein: CASSIDGAADTQYF.

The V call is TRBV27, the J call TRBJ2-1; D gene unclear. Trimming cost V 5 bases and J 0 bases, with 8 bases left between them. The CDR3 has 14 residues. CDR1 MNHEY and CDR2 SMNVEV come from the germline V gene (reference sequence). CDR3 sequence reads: CASSPHSSYNEQFF. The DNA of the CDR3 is TGTGCCAGCAGTCCCCACAGCTCCTACAATGAGCAGTTCTTC.

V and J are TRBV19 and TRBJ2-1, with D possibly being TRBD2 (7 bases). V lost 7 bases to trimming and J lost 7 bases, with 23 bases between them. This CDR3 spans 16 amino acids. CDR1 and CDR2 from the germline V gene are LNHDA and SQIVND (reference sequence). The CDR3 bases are TGTGCCAGTACCCTCGGGGGGCCCGGACGGAAGAATGAGCAGTTCTTC. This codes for CASTLGGPGRKNEQFF.

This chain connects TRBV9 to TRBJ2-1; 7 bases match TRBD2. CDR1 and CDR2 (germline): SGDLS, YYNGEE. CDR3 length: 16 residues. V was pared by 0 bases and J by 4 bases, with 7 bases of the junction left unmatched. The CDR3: CASSVAGRGSYNEQFF. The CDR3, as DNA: TGTGCCAGCAGCGTAGCTGGGCGGGGGTCATACAATGAGCAGTTCTTC.

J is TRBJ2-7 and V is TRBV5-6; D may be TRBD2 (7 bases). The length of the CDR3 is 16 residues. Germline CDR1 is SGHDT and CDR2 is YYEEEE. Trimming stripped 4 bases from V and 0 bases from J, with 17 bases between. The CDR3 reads CASSLPRGLSSYEQYF. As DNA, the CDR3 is TGTGCCAGCAGCCTTCCGCGGGGGCTTAGCTCCTACGAGCAGTACTTC.

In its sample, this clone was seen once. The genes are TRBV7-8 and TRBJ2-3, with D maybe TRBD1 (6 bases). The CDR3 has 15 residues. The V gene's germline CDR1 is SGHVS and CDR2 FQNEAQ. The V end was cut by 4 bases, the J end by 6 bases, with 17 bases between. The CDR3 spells CASSSRDTRRDTQYF. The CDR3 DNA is TGTGCCAGCAGCTCCCGGGACACCAGACGGGATACGCAGTATTTT.

The CDR3 DNA reads TGTGCCAGCTCACCACCGTCAGGTACCTACGAGCAGTACTTC. It yields the protein CASSPPSGTYEQYF. The chain joins TRBV18 to TRBJ2-7; no clear D. There are 14 residues in the CDR3. Germline CDR1 is KGHSH and CDR2 is LQKENI. V was shortened by 0 bases and J by 2 bases, with 8 bases between the two germline ends.

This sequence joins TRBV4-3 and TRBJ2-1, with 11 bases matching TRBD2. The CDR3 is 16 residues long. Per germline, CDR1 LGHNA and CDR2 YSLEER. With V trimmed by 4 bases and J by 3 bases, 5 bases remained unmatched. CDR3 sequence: CASSLRLAGIYNEQFF. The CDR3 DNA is TGCGCCAGCAGCCTCCGACTAGCGGGAATCTACAATGAGCAGTTCTTC.

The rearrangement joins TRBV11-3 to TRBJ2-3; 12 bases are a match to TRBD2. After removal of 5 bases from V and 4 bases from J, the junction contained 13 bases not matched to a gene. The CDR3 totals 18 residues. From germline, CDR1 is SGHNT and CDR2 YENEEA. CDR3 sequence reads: CASSEGRPGLAGSDTQYF. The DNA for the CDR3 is TGTGCCAGCAGCGAGGGACGGCCGGGACTAGCGGGTTCAGATACGCAGTATTTT.

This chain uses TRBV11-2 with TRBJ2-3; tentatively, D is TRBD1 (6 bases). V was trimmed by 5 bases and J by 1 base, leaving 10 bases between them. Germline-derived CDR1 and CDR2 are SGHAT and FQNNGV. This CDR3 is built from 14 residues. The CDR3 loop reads CASSLDSRTDTQYF. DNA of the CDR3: TGTGCCAGCAGCCTGGACAGTCGCACAGATACGCAGTATTTT.

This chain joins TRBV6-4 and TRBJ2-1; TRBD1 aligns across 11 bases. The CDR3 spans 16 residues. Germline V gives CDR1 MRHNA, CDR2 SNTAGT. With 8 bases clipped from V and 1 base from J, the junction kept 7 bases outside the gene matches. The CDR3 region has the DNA TGTGCCAGCGGGCCGGGGACAGGGGGATCCTACAATGAGCAGTTCTTC. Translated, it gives CASGPGTGGSYNEQFF.

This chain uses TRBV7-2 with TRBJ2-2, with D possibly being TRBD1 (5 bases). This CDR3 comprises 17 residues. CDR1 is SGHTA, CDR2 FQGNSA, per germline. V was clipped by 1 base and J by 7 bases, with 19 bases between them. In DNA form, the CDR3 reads TGTGCCAGCAGCTTAGAGGGCAGGGCTGCATGGGGCGGGGAGCTGTTTTTT. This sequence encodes CASSLEGRAAWGGELFF.

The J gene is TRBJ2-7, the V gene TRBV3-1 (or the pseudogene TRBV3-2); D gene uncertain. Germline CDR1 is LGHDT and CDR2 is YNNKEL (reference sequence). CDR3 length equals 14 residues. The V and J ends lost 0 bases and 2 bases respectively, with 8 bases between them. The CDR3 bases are TGTGCCAGCAGCCAAGAACGACGGGCCTACGAGCAGTACTTC. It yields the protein CASSQERRAYEQYF.

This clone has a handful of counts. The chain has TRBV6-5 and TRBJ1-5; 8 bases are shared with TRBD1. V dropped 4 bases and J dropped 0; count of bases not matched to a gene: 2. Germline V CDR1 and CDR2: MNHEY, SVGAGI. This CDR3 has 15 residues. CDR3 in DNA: TGTGCCAGCAGTTCGACAGGGGATAGCAATCAGCCCCAGCATTTT. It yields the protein CASSSTGDSNQPQHF.

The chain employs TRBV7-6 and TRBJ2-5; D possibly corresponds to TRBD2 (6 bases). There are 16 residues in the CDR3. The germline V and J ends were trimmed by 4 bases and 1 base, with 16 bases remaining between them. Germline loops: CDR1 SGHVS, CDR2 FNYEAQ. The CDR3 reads CASSSSAPPIQETQYF. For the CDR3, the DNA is TGTGCCAGCAGCTCTAGCGCGCCCCCCATCCAAGAGACCCAGTACTTC.

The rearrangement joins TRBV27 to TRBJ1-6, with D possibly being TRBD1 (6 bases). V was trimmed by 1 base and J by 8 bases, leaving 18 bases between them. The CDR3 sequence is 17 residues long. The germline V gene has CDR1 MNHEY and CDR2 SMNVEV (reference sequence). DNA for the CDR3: TGTGCCAGCAGTTTATATCCAAACGGACAGCAATATTCACCCCTCCACTTT. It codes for CASSLYPNGQQYSPLHF.

CDR3 amino acids: CSVAQGINEQFF. The CDR3 DNA sequence: TGCAGCGTTGCTCAGGGGATCAATGAGCAGTTCTTC. V and J are TRBV29-1 and TRBJ2-1; perhaps TRBD1 as D (6 bases). CDR1 and CDR2 (germline): SQVTM, ANQGSEA. Between the trimmed V and J ends, which lost 4 bases and 6 bases, there was a span of 10 bases. The CDR3 sequence is 12 residues long.

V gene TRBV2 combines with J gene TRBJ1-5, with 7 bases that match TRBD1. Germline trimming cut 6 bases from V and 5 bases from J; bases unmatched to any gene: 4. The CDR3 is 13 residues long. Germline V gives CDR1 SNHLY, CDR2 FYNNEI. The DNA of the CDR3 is TGTGCCAGCAGAGTAGACAGGGATCAGCCCCAGCATTTT. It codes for CASRVDRDQPQHF.

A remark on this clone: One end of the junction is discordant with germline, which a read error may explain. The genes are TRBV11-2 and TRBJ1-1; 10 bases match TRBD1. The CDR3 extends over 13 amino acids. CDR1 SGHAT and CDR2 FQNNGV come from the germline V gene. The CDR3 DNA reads TGTGCCAGCAGCCGCATCCCCGGGACAGGGGCTAACTTT. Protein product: CASSRIPGTGANF.

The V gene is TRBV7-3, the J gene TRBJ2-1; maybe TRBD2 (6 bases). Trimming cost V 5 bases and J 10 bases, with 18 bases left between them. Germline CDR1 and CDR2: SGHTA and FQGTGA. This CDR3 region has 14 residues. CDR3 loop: CASSPPGAGAEQFF. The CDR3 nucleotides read TGTGCCAGCAGCCCCCCCGGAGCGGGCGCGGAGCAGTTCTTC.

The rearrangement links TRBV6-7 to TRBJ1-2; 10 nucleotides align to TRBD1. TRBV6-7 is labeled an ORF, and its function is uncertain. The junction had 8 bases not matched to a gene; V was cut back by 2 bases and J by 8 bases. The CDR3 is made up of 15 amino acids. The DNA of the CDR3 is TGTGCCAGCAGTTACGTTCGACAGGGGGCGTGGGGCTACACCTTC. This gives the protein CASSYVRQGAWGYTF.